This TCR beta chain was captured in a study of blood T cell repertoires in COVID-19. As for the study in general: Sites across the United States, Italy and Spain contributed samples from acute and convalescent COVID-19.

The method was immunoSEQ multiplex PCR; TCRdb's version includes in-frame clones alone and lacks a portion of them. Of nearly 300,000 clones in the sample, approximately 88% were seen once. The CDR3 consists of 16 residues. Trimming cost V 1 base and J 3 bases; bases outside gene matches: 9. The germline gives CDR1 SGHAT, CDR2 FQDESV (reference sequence). This clone was detected once. The sample comprised peripheral blood. The clonotype was recovered from a woman aged 30 to 39 who had recovered from COVID-19. The gene calls are TRBV11-1 and TRBJ2-7; 7 bases fit TRBD1. As DNA, the CDR3 is TGTGCCAGCAGCTTAGGTTTGGGACAGACCTACTACGAGCAGTACTTC. It is translated as CASSLGLGQTYYEQYF. Full variable domain (outside the CDR3, taken from reference TRBV11-1 and TRBJ2-7): EAEVAQSPRYKITEKSQAVAFWCDPISGHATLYWYRQILGQGPELLVQFQDESVVDDSQLPKDRFSAERLKGVDSTLKIQPAELGDSAMYLCASSLGLGQTYYEQYFGPGTRLTVT.